This T cell receptor (beta chain) derives from a study of blood T cell repertoires in COVID-19. Assay used: immunoSEQ multiplex PCR; TCRdb lists only in-frame clones, some missing. The table lists 150,000 or so clones, roughly 90% of them singletons. CDR1 is SGHRS and CDR2 is YFSETQ in the germline V gene. The trim removed 0 bases at V and 7 bases at J, leaving 12 bases unmatched. The CDR3 spans 16 residues. Sequencing input: peripheral blood. The receptor was derived from a man aged 55 to 70 with COVID-19, enrolled during active disease. The chain employs TRBV5-1 and TRBJ1-2; the match to TRBD1 covers 7 bases. CDR3 in DNA: TGCGCCAGCAGCTTGGGATGGCAAAAACGACAGGGTGGCTACACCTTC. Translating gives CASSLGWQKRQGGYTF.